This is a list of T cell receptor beta chains from one sample in a study of CD8 T cells in ankylosing spondylitis. TCRdb re-called the 5' RACE reads with MiXCR, one entry per CDR3 protein. The sample carries around 340,000 distinct CDR3 sequences, roughly 14% recorded once. Sequenced: blood, either unsorted or a sorted T cell fraction (not recorded which). Source of these receptors: a male donor with ankylosing spondylitis or in good health (not recorded which). The CDR3 runs from the conserved cysteine through the conserved F or W. The D gene is left open where the match is weak. Size tells how often a clone was seen (once, few, many) or the class of an expanded clone, and some rows leave it out.

d_call: TRBD2; v_call: TRBV10-3; j_call: TRBJ2-7; clone_size: NA; cdr3_aa: CAIRTVGLAGGPGDHEQYF; cdr3_nt: TGTGCCATCAGGACTGTTGGACTAGCGGGAGGCCCGGGGGATCACGAGCAGTACTTC
d_call: NA; v_call: TRBV3-1; j_call: TRBJ1-2; clone_size: NA; cdr3_aa: CASSETASESWRGDGYTF; cdr3_nt: TGTGCCAGCAGCGAGACAGCCTCAGAGTCGTGGAGGGGCGATGGCTACACCTTC
d_call: NA; v_call: TRBV5-4; j_call: TRBJ2-4; clone_size: NA; cdr3_aa: CASSLVGGTKNIQYF; cdr3_nt: TGTGCCAGCAGCTTGGTTGGGGGAACCAAAAACATTCAGTACTTC
d_call: NA; v_call: TRBV10-3; j_call: TRBJ1-1; clone_size: NA; cdr3_aa: CAISEGSDYTEAFF; cdr3_nt: TGTGCCATCAGTGAGGGGTCAGACTACACTGAAGCTTTCTTT
d_call: TRBD2; v_call: TRBV20-1; j_call: TRBJ2-7; clone_size: NA; cdr3_aa: CSAGSSGGVYEQYF; cdr3_nt: TGCAGTGCTGGATCTAGCGGGGGAGTTTACGAGCAGTACTTC
d_call: NA; v_call: TRBV20-1; j_call: TRBJ2-2; clone_size: NA; cdr3_aa: CSARAPPGQGNTGELFF; cdr3_nt: TGCAGTGCTAGAGCCCCTCCGGGACAAGGGAACACCGGGGAGCTGTTTTTT
d_call: TRBD2; v_call: TRBV20-1; j_call: TRBJ2-3; clone_size: NA; cdr3_aa: CSAISGGRDTQYF; cdr3_nt: TGCAGTGCTATTAGCGGGGGGAGAGATACGCAGTATTTT
d_call: NA; v_call: TRBV4-1; j_call: TRBJ2-2; clone_size: few; cdr3_aa: CASSQAYGTSTYTGELFF; cdr3_nt: TGCGCCAGCAGCCAAGCCTACGGGACTTCCACCTACACCGGGGAGCTGTTTTTT
d_call: TRBD1; v_call: TRBV2; j_call: TRBJ1-6; clone_size: NA; cdr3_aa: CASSEDRAATPLHF; cdr3_nt: TGTGCCAGCAGTGAGGACAGGGCGGCGACACCCCTCCACTTT
d_call: TRBD1; v_call: TRBV4-1; j_call: TRBJ2-3; clone_size: few; cdr3_aa: CASSQDDRVGADTQYF; cdr3_nt: TGCGCCAGCAGCCAAGATGACAGGGTTGGGGCAGATACGCAGTATTTT
d_call: TRBD2; v_call: TRBV5-1; j_call: TRBJ2-2; clone_size: NA; cdr3_aa: CASSSTGTSGNTGELFF; cdr3_nt: TGCGCCAGCAGCTCGACCGGGACTAGCGGAAACACCGGGGAGCTGTTTTTT
d_call: NA; v_call: TRBV10-1; j_call: TRBJ2-3; clone_size: NA; cdr3_aa: CASSDSEADTQYF; cdr3_nt: TGCGCCAGCAGTGACTCAGAAGCAGATACGCAGTATTTT
d_call: NA; v_call: TRBV5-1; j_call: TRBJ2-5; clone_size: NA; cdr3_aa: CASKRGLGDQETQYF; cdr3_nt: TGCGCCAGCAAGAGGGGGTTAGGGGACCAAGAGACCCAGTACTTC
d_call: NA; v_call: TRBV7-2; j_call: TRBJ1-2; clone_size: few; cdr3_aa: CASSLSLPTGYTF; cdr3_nt: TGTGCCAGCAGCTTATCTCTGCCGACAGGCTACACCTTC
d_call: NA; v_call: TRBV6-1; j_call: TRBJ2-7; clone_size: many; cdr3_aa: CASSSSRVEQYF; cdr3_nt: TGTGCCAGCAGCTCATCTCGCGTGGAGCAGTACTTC
d_call: TRBD1; v_call: TRBV20-1; j_call: TRBJ1-1; clone_size: NA; cdr3_aa: CSARGQGAGEAFF; cdr3_nt: TGCAGTGCTAGAGGGCAGGGGGCCGGTGAAGCTTTCTTT
d_call: NA; v_call: TRBV20-1; j_call: TRBJ2-7; clone_size: NA; cdr3_aa: CSASAGGKSYEQYF; cdr3_nt: TGCAGTGCCTCTGCCGGGGGCAAGTCCTACGAGCAGTACTTC
d_call: TRBD1; v_call: TRBV6-6; j_call: TRBJ1-1; clone_size: few; cdr3_aa: CATQQGDEAFF; cdr3_nt: TGTGCCACCCAACAGGGGGATGAAGCTTTCTTT
d_call: TRBD1; v_call: TRBV2; j_call: TRBJ2-2; clone_size: few; cdr3_aa: CAAMGQGNTGELFF; cdr3_nt: TGTGCCGCCATGGGACAGGGGAACACCGGGGAGCTGTTTTTT
d_call: NA; v_call: TRBV5-1; j_call: TRBJ1-1; clone_size: few; cdr3_aa: CASRGGVVRTEAFF; cdr3_nt: TGCGCCAGCAGGGGAGGAGTCGTTCGGACTGAAGCTTTCTTT
d_call: NA; v_call: TRBV20-1; j_call: TRBJ1-3; clone_size: NA; cdr3_aa: CSAQGAGNTIYF; cdr3_nt: TGCAGTGCTCAGGGAGCTGGAAACACCATATATTTT
d_call: NA; v_call: TRBV11-1; j_call: TRBJ2-7; clone_size: NA; cdr3_aa: CASSLEELGKVTKNEQYF; cdr3_nt: TGTGCCAGCAGCTTAGAGGAGTTGGGGAAGGTAACTAAGAACGAGCAGTACTTC
d_call: NA; v_call: TRBV3-1; j_call: TRBJ2-1; clone_size: NA; cdr3_aa: CASSQGISSYNEQFF; cdr3_nt: TGTGCCAGCAGCCAAGGGATAAGCTCCTACAATGAGCAGTTCTTC